One sample yielded the 11 T cell receptor delta chains listed below, sequenced in a study of gamma-delta T cells after stem cell transplantation. TCRdb re-processed the RT-PCR reads using CATT. Of roughly 630 delta-chain clones in the sample, over 8% were seen once. The specimen sequenced was gamma-delta T cells. These receptors all come from a human donor. It is not recorded whose cells these are; they may come from a transplant donor.

In its sample, this clone is large (0.1 to 1%). The rearrangement links TRDV2 to TRDJ3, with a possible D match to TRDD3 (6 bases). The CDR3 runs to 20 residues. The germline V and J ends were trimmed by 1 base and 0 bases, with 18 bases remaining between them. CDR1 is GEAIGNYY and CDR2 is EKD in the germline V gene. The CDR3 nucleotides are TGTGCCTGTGACACGCCGGGGGACCATCCAAGCTCCTGGGACACCCGACAGATGTTTTTC. Translated, it gives CACDTPGDHPSSWDTRQMFF.

This clone qualifies as medium-sized (0.01 to 0.1%). CDR3 amino acids: CACDTVGDTSTDKLIF. The CDR3 DNA reads as TGTGCCTGTGACACCGTGGGGGATACCAGCACCGATAAACTCATCTTT. The chain uses TRDV2 and TRDJ1, with 10 bases identical to TRDD3. The germline CDR1 and CDR2 sequences are GEAIGNYY and EKD. After removal of 0 bases from V and 1 base from J, the junction contained 4 bases not matched to a gene. The CDR3 contains 16 residues.

V is TRDV2 and J is TRDJ1; the match to TRDD3 covers 7 bases. The CDR3 length is 15 residues. Germline V CDR1 and CDR2: GEAIGNYY, EKD. The V and J ends lost 0 bases and 0 bases, in that order; junction bases with no gene match: 3. This CDR3 is CACDTVGENTDKLIF. The DNA of the CDR3 is TGTGCCTGTGACACCGTGGGGGAAAACACCGATAAACTCATCTTT.

This clone was recorded a few times. This likely came from a read error, as a far larger clone is one base away. The V and J genes are TRDV2 and TRDJ1; 8 bases are a match to TRDD3. After removal of 0 bases from V and 4 bases from J, the junction contained 24 bases not matched to a gene. Germline V gene lookup returns CDR1 GEAIGNYY and CDR2 EKD. The CDR3 extends over 21 amino acids. The CDR3 sequence: CACDTVPGGISLYPGVDKLIF. The DNA of the CDR3 is TGTGCCTGTGACACCGTGCCTGGGGGAATTTCCCTCTACCCGGGAGTCGATAAACTCATCTTT.

The table lists this clone with a few counts. The gene calls are TRDV2 and TRDJ1; 10 bases line up with TRDD3. J lost 0 bases, V lost 0 bases, and 12 bases had no gene match. CDR3 length: 19 amino acids. The germline CDR1 and CDR2 sequences are GEAIGNYY and EKD. For the CDR3, the DNA is TGTGCCTGTGACACCTTAAGTACTGGGGGATCGATGTACACCGATAAACTCATCTTT. It translates to CACDTLSTGGSMYTDKLIF.

A few counts support this clone. This may come from a read error, since a much larger clone is one base off. CDR3 region: CALGVLLDWGDDESGTDKLIF. CDR3 DNA: TGTGCTCTTGGGGTACTACTTGATTGGGGGGATGATGAGAGTGGGACCGATAAACTCATCTTT. The chain is built from TRDV1 and TRDJ1, with TRDD3 identical over 7 bases. The CDR3 runs 21 residues. V lost 4 bases and J lost 2; bases outside the gene matches: 25. The V gene's germline CDR1 is TSWWSYY and CDR2 QGS.

With respect to this clone: With a far larger clone one base away, a read error is the likely cause. The chain has TRAV29/DV5 and TRDJ1; 11 nucleotides agree with TRDD3. The CDR3 length is 27 residues. J gave up 3 bases and V 4 bases, and 44 bases lay outside the gene matches. CDR1 and CDR2 from the germline V gene are NSMFDY and ISSIKDK. CDR3: CAAGEVGFYHLPPYSILGDIVSDKLIF. DNA of the CDR3: TGTGCAGCAGGCGAGGTTGGTTTCTATCACCTTCCACCATACTCGATACTGGGGGATATTGTATCCGATAAACTCATCTTT.

In this sample, this clone turned up a few times. The CDR3 DNA reads as TGTGCTAGTGGGGGGACTGGGGGATACACCGATAAACTCATCTTT. This codes for CASGGTGGYTDKLIF. The chain employs TRDV1 and TRDJ1; 10 bases are a match to TRDD3. The CDR3 loop spans 15 amino acids. The germline V gene has CDR1 TSWWSYY and CDR2 QGS. The V and J ends lost 11 bases and 0 bases, in that order; junction bases with no gene match: 9.

In its sample, this clone was seen a few times. A read error may explain this, as a much larger clone is one base away. This specimen includes other DNA sequences encoding the same CDR3. The chain combines TRDV2 with TRDJ3; D is ambiguous. The CDR3 consists of 19 residues. Looked up from germline, CDR1 is GEAIGNYY and CDR2 is EKD. CDR3 protein: CACDTVRGTESWDTRQMFF. CDR3 nucleotide sequence: TGTGCCTGCGACACCGTTAGAGGTACTGAGTCCTGGGACACCCGACAGATGTTTTTC.

Worth noting for this clone: Possible read error: a much larger clone is one base away. In the same sample, other DNA sequences code for this CDR3. The CDR3 loop reads CACDTAGGGSWDTRQMFF. For the CDR3, the DNA is TGTGCCTGCGACACCGCGGGGGGCGGCTCCTGGGACACCCGACAGATGTTTTTC. The rearrangement uses TRDV2 and TRDJ3; perhaps TRDD3 as D (5 bases). The CDR3 length is 18 residues. Germline assignment: CDR1 GEAIGNYY and CDR2 EKD.

The chain recombines TRDV2 with TRDJ3; TRDD3 matches at 8 bases. V lost 2 bases, J lost 0 bases, and 8 bases stayed unmatched. The CDR3 loop spans 19 amino acids. Germline V gene data show CDR1 as GEAIGNYY and CDR2 as EKD. The CDR3: CACDNLGEISSWDTRQMFF. CDR3 bases: TGTGCCTGTGACAATCTGGGGGAGATCAGCTCCTGGGACACCCGACAGATGTTTTTC.